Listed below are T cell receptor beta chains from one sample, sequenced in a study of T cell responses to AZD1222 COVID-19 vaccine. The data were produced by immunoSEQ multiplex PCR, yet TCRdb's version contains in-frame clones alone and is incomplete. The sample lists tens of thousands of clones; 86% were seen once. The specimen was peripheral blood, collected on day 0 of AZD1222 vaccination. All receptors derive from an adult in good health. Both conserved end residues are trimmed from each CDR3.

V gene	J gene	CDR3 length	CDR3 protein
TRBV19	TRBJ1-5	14	ASSRGRETGNQPQH
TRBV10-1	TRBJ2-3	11	ASSEQAGDTQY
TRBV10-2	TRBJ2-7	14	ASSESDGGTNDEQY
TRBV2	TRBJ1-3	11	ASSLNSGNTIY
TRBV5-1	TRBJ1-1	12	ASSPGAPNTEAF
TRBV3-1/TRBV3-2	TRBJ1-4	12	ASSQGGYNEKLF
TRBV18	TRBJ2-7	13	ASSPVSAVSYEQY
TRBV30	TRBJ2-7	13	AWSPGALSSYEQY
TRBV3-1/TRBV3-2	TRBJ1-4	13	ASSQDWRANQKLF
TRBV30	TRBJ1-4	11	AWSVGWNEKLF
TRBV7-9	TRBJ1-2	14	ASSPTGQGANYGYT
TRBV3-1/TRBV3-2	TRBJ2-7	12	ASSQETSGKPQY
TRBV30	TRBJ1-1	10	ACLTGNTEAF
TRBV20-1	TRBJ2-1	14	SASTRGAGRHNEQF
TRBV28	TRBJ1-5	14	ASSLSGEGSNQPQH
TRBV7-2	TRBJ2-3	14	ASSSRRVGVTDTQY
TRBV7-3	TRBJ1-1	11	ASSLQPNTEAF
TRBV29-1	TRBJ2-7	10	SVEGGTYEQY
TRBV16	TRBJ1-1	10	ASSITNTEAF
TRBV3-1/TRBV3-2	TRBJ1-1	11	ASSQRGGTEAF
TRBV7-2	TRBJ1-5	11	ASSRSGGQPQH
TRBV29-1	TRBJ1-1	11	SSKAPQNTEAF
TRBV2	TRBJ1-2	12	ASSERSDYYGYT
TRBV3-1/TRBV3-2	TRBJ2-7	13	ASSRPGTGVDEQY
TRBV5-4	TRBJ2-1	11	ASSLAFYNEQF
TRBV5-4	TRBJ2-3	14	ASSKGPSGSTDTQY
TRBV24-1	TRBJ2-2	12	ATRGQGATGELF
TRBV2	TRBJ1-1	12	ASKPRAGGFEAF
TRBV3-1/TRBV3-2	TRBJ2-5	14	ASSLPWGQGGETQY
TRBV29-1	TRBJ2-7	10	SASGDNYEQY
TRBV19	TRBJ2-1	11	ASQGLAGNEQF